This T cell receptor (beta chain) is from a study of blood T cell repertoires in COVID-19. V was pared by 3 bases and J by 5 bases, with 16 bases between. The germline V gene encodes CDR1 DFQATT and CDR2 SNEGSKA (reference sequence). CDR3 length: 15 amino acids. The table came from immunoSEQ multiplex PCR; TCRdb's copy has only in-frame clones and leaves some out. The sample comprises about 70,000 clones, over 70% of which are singletons, and roughly 18% rests with the top ten. Sequencing was carried out using peripheral blood. The clonotype comes from a man between 65 and 85 years old who had recovered from COVID-19. The chain is built from TRBV20-1 and TRBJ2-2; D is possibly TRBD2 (7 bases). The CDR3 DNA sequence: TGCAGTGCTAGTTTCCGAGGGAGGGGGACCGGGGAGCTGTTTTTT. As protein: CSASFRGRGTGELFF.